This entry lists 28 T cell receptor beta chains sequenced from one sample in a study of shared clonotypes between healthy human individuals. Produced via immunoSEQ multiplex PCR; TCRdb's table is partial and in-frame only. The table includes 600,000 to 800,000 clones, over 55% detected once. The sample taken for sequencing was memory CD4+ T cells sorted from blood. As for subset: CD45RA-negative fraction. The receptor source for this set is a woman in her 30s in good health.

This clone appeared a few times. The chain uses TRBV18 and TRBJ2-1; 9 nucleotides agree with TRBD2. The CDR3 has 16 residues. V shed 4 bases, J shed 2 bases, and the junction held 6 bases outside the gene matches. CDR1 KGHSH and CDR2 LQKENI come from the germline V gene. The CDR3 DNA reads TGTGCCAGCTCACTAGCGGGACTAGCCCCCTACAATGAGCAGTTCTTC. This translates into CASSLAGLAPYNEQFF.

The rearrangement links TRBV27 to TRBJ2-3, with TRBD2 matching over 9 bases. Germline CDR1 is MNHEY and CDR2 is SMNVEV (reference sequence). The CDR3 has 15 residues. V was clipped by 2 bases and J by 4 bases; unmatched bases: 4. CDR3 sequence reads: CASSLRTSAPDTQYF. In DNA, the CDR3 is TGTGCCAGCAGTTTAAGGACTAGCGCCCCAGATACGCAGTATTTT.

CDR3 loop: CASSESSPYSNQPQHF. In nucleotides, the CDR3 is TGTGCCAGCAGTGAAAGTTCACCCTATAGCAATCAGCCCCAGCATTTT. The chain is built from TRBV6-1 and TRBJ1-5; D gene ambiguous. V was shortened by 2 bases and J by 0 bases, with 11 bases between the two germline ends. Germline V lookup: CDR1 MNHNS, CDR2 SASEGT. The CDR3 spans 16 residues.

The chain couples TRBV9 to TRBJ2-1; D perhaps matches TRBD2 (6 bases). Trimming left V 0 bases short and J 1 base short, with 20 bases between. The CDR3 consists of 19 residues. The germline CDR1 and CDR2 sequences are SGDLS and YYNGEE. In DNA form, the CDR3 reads TGTGCCAGCAGCGTAGCCCTCGACTGGGAGGCGCATTCCTACAATGAGCAGTTCTTC. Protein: CASSVALDWEAHSYNEQFF.

CDR3 in DNA: TGTGCCAGCAGTCGAGGAGCGTCCGCGAACACCGGGGAGCTGTTTTTT. Its translation: CASSRGASANTGELFF. This rearrangement joins TRBV6-6 to TRBJ2-2; D not certain. Germline lookup yields CDR1 MNHNY and CDR2 SVGAGI (reference sequence). V was trimmed by 5 bases and J by 0 bases, leaving 13 bases between them. The length of the CDR3 is 16 residues.

The DNA of the CDR3 is TGTGCCAGCAGTCGGGGAACAAGAGAGACCCAGTACTTC. Protein sequence: CASSRGTRETQYF. This chain connects TRBV27 to TRBJ2-5, with a possible D match to TRBD2 (5 bases). Germline assignment: CDR1 MNHEY and CDR2 SMNVEV (reference sequence). V lost 5 bases to trimming and J lost 4 bases, with 11 bases between them. This CDR3 is built from 13 residues.

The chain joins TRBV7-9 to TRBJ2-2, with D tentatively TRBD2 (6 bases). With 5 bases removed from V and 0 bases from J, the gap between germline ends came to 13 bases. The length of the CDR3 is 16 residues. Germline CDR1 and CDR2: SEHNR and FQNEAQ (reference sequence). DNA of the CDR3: TGTGCCAGCAGCAGCCGGGACTCCTCGAACACCGGGGAGCTGTTTTTT. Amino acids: CASSSRDSSNTGELFF.

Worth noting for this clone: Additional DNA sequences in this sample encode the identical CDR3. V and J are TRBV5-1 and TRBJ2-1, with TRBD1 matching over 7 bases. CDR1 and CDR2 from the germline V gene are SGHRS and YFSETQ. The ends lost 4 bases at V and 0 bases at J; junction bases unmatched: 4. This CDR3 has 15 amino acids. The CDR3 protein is CASSRDSHSYNEQFF. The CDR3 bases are TGCGCCAGCAGCCGGGACAGCCACTCCTACAATGAGCAGTTCTTC.

In DNA form, the CDR3 reads TGTGCCAGCAGCTTAGAATCCCTAGGGGTTAGCGAGCAGTACTTC. As protein: CASSLESLGVSEQYF. This chain joins TRBV11-2 and TRBJ2-7; the D gene is possibly TRBD1 (5 bases). Trimming cost V 0 bases and J 6 bases, with 15 bases left between them. The V gene's germline CDR1 is SGHAT and CDR2 FQNNGV. This CDR3 region has 15 residues.

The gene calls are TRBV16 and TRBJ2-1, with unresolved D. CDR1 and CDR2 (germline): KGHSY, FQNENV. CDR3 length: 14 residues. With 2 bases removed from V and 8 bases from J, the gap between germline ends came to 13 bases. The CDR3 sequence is CASSQVAVGDEQFF. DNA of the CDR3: TGTGCCAGCAGCCAAGTAGCAGTTGGCGATGAGCAGTTCTTC.

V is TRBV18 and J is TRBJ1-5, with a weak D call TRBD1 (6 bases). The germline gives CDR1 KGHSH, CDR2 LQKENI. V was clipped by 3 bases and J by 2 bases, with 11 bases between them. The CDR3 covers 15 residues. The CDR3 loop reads CASSPSGVRNQPQHF. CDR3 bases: TGTGCCAGCTCACCGTCAGGGGTCCGCAATCAGCCCCAGCATTTT.

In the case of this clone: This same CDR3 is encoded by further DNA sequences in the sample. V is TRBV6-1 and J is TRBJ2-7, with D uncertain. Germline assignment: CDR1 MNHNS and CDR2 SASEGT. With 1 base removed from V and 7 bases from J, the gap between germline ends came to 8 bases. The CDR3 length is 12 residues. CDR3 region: CASSEVGYEQYF. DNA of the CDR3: TGTGCCAGCAGTGAAGTAGGGTATGAGCAGTACTTC.

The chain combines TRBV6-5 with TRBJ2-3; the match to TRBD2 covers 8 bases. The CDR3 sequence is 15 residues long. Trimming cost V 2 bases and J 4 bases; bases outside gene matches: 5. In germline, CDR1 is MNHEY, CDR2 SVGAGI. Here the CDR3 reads CASSYGGGLPDTQYF. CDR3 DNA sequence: TGTGCCAGCAGTTACGGCGGGGGGCTCCCAGATACGCAGTATTTT.

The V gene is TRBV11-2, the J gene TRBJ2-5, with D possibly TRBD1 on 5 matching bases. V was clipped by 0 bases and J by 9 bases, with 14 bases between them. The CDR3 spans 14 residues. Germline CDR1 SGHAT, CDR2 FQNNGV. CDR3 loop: CASSLDLGPRSQYF. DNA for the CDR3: TGTGCCAGCAGCTTAGATTTGGGGCCTCGGTCCCAGTACTTC.

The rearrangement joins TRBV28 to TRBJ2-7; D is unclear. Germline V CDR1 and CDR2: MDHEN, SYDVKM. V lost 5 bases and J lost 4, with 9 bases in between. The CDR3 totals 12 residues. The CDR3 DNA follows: TGTGCCAGCAGTGTACTGGAGTACGAGCAGTACTTC. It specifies CASSVLEYEQYF.

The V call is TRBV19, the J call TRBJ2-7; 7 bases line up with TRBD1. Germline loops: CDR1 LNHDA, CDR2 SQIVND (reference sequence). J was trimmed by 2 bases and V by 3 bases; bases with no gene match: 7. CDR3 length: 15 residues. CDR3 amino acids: CASSMDEGAAYEQYF. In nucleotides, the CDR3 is TGTGCCAGTAGTATGGATGAGGGGGCCGCCTACGAGCAGTACTTC. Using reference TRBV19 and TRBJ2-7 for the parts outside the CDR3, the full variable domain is DGGITQSPKYLFRKEGQNVTLSCEQNLNHDAMYWYRQDPGQGLRLIYYSQIVNDFQKGDIAEGYSVSREKKESFPLTVTSAQKNPTAFYLCASSMDEGAAYEQYFGPGTRLTVT.

The DNA for the CDR3 is TGTGCCAGCATCCCCTTAGCGGGAGGGGGGTACGAGCAGTACTTC. This encodes CASIPLAGGGYEQYF. J is TRBJ2-7 and V is TRBV28; 11 bases line up with TRBD2. CDR1 is MDHEN, CDR2 SYDVKM, per germline. Unmatched junction bases numbered 9, after V lost 7 bases and J lost 4 bases. This CDR3 spans 15 amino acids.

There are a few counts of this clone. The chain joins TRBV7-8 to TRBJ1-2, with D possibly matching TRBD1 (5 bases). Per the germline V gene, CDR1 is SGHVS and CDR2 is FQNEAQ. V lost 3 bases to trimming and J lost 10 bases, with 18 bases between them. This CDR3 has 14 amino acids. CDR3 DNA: TGTGCCAGCAGCTTCTGGGGGGGGACTATGGCCTACACCTTC. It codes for CASSFWGGTMAYTF.

The CDR3 loop reads CASSVGPGAPNYGYTF. As DNA, the CDR3 is TGTGCCAGCAGTGTGGGGCCAGGTGCACCTAACTATGGCTACACCTTC. This sequence joins TRBV28 and TRBJ1-2; D is possibly TRBD1 (5 bases). The CDR3 covers 16 residues. The germline CDR1 and CDR2 sequences are MDHEN and SYDVKM. V gave up 5 bases and J gave up 0 bases, with 16 bases separating them.

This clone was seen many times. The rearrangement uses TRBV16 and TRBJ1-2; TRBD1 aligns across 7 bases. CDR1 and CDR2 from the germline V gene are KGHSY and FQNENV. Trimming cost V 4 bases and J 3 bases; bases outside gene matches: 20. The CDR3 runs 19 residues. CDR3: CASSPKTGGLRTGDYGYTF. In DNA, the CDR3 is TGTGCCAGCAGCCCCAAAACGGGGGGACTTCGTACAGGGGACTATGGCTACACCTTC.

The CDR3 coding sequence is TGTGCCAGCTCACCCCAAGGACAGACCTACGAGCAGTACTTC. The encoded protein is CASSPQGQTYEQYF. The J gene is TRBJ2-7, the V gene TRBV18; TRBD1 might be the D (6 bases). Germline lookup yields CDR1 KGHSH and CDR2 LQKENI. The ends were cut back, 3 bases at V and 2 bases at J, with 11 bases in the middle. The CDR3 spans 14 residues.

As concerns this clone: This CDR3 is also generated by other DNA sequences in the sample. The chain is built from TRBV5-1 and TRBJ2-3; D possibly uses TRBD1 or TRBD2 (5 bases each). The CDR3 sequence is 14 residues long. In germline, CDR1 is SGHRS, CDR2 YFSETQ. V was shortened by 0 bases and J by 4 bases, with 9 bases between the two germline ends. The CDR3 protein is CASSLGGRSDTQYF. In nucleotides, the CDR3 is TGCGCCAGCAGCTTGGGGGGGAGATCAGATACGCAGTATTTT.

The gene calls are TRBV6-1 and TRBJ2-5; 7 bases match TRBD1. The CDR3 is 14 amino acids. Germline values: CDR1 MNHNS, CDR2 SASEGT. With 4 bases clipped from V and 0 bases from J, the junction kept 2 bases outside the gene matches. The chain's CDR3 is CASSGGQYQETQYF. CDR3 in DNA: TGTGCCAGCAGTGGGGGACAGTACCAAGAGACCCAGTACTTC.

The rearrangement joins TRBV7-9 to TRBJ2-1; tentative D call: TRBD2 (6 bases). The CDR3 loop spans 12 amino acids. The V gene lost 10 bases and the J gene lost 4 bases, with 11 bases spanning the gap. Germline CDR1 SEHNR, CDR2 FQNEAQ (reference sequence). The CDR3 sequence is CATPGGYNEQFF. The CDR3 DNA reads TGTGCCACCCCCGGAGGGTACAATGAGCAGTTCTTC.

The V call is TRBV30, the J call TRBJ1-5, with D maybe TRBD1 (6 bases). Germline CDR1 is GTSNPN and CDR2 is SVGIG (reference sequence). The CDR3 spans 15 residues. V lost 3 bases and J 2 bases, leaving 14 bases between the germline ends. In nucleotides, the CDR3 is TGTGCCTGGAGCTCGGGGGCGGGAGGCAATCAGCCCCAGCATTTT. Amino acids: CAWSSGAGGNQPQHF.

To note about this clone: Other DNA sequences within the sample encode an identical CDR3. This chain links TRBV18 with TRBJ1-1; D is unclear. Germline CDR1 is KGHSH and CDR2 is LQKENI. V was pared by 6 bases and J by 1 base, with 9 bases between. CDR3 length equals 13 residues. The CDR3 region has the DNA TGTGCCAGCTCCCCCACGGCGAACACTGAAGCTTTCTTT. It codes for CASSPTANTEAFF. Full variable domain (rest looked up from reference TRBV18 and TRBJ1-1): NAGVMQNPRHLVRRRGQEARLRCSPMKGHSHVYWYRQLPEEGLKFMVYLQKENIIDESGMPKERFSAEFPKEGPSILRIQQVVRGDSAAYFCASSPTANTEAFFGQGTRLTVV.

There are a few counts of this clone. The CDR3, as DNA: TGTGCCAGCAGCCCATCCATGGGGAACTCTGGGGCCAACGTCCTGACTTTC. It translates to CASSPSMGNSGANVLTF. V is TRBV9 and J is TRBJ2-6; no reliable D call. CDR1 is SGDLS and CDR2 is YYNGEE in the germline V gene. The CDR3 runs to 17 residues. Trimming removed 4 bases from V and 0 bases from J, with 14 bases in between.

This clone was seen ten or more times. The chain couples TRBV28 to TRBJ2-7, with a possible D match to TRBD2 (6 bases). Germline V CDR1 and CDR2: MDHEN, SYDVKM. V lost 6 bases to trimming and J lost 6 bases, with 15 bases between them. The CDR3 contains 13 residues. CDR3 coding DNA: TGTGCCAGCAGAATTCCGCGGGGAGCCGAGCAGTACTTC. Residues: CASRIPRGAEQYF. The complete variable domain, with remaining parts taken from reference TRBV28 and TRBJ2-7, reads DVKVTQSSRYLVKRTGEKVFLECVQDMDHENMFWYRQDPGLGLRLIYFSYDVKMKEKGDIPEGYSVSREKKERFSLILESASTNQTSMYLCASRIPRGAEQYFGPGTRLTVT.